The 23 T cell receptor beta chains below all came from one sample that was sequenced in a study of lymphopenia after photon versus proton radiotherapy. Sequenced by immunoSEQ multiplex PCR; TCRdb stores in-frame clones only, minus some. Of about 39,000 clones listed, 92% are singletons. Sequences were derived from peripheral blood, sampled from a patient treated with photon-based radiotherapy. The receptor set was obtained from a man aged 55-75 years with cholangiocarcinoma.

J is TRBJ2-3 and V is TRBV11-2, with D uncertain. Germline CDR1 is SGHAT and CDR2 is FQNNGV. CDR3 length equals 14 residues. V lost 0 bases and J lost 4, with 8 bases in between. The DNA for the CDR3 is TGTGCCAGCAGCTTAGATCGCTGGGCAGATACGCAGTATTTT. Its translation: CASSLDRWADTQYF.

The chain employs TRBV27 and TRBJ2-7, with TRBD2 matching over 7 bases. Unmatched junction bases numbered 10, after V lost 7 bases and J lost 4 bases. Germline V gives CDR1 MNHEY, CDR2 SMNVEV (reference sequence). The CDR3 is 14 residues long. CDR3 in amino acids: CASTRRRGSYEQYF. In nucleotides, the CDR3 is TGTGCCAGCACCCGGAGGCGGGGGAGTTACGAGCAGTACTTC.

V usage is TRBV13 and J usage is TRBJ2-7; 12 nucleotides agree with TRBD2. The V segment lost 5 bases and the J segment 4 bases; nucleotides outside the gene matches: 6. This CDR3 has 15 amino acids. Germline V gene data show CDR1 as PRHDT and CDR2 as FYEKMQ (reference sequence). The CDR3 DNA sequence: TGTGCCAGCAGCCCTAGCGGGAGGGCCGTATACGAGCAGTACTTC. Its protein product is CASSPSGRAVYEQYF.

The V gene is TRBV7-9, the J gene TRBJ2-2; TRBD1 might be the D (6 bases). CDR1 and CDR2 from the germline V gene are SEHNR and FQNEAQ (reference sequence). CDR3 length equals 15 residues. V was pared by 5 bases and J by 5 bases, with 15 bases between. In DNA form, the CDR3 reads TGTGCCAGCAGCACCAACAGGGCTGTAACCGGGGAGCTGTTTTTT. It codes for CASSTNRAVTGELFF.

This sequence joins TRBV7-8 and TRBJ1-3; the D is unclear. Germline CDR1 reads SGHVS; CDR2 reads FQNEAQ. CDR3 length equals 17 residues. Trimming left V 4 bases short and J 0 bases short, with 16 bases between. CDR3 sequence reads: CASSSPRTPFSGNTIYF. CDR3 DNA: TGTGCCAGCAGCTCTCCAAGAACACCCTTCTCTGGAAACACCATATATTTT.

The chain recombines TRBV7-2 with TRBJ2-4; no reliable D call. The CDR3 sequence is 15 residues long. CDR1 SGHTA and CDR2 FQGNSA come from the germline V gene. Deletions cut 3 bases from V and 2 bases from J, with 11 bases between. In DNA form, the CDR3 reads TGTGCCAGCAGCTTGAGTAGCAGAACCAAAAACATTCAGTACTTC. Its translation is CASSLSSRTKNIQYF.

V is TRBV2 and J is TRBJ2-3, with a tentative D call TRBD1 (7 bases). Trimming left V 5 bases short and J 4 bases short, with 13 bases between. CDR3 length: 14 amino acids. The V gene's germline CDR1 is SNHLY and CDR2 FYNNEI. The DNA for the CDR3 is TGTGCCAGCAGTTTAGGAGGGGGCCCAGATACGCAGTATTTT. As protein: CASSLGGGPDTQYF. Using reference TRBV2 and TRBJ2-3 for the parts outside the CDR3, the full variable domain is EPEVTQTPSHQVTQMGQEVILRCVPISNHLYFYWYRQILGQKVEFLVSFYNNEISEKSEIFDDQFSVERPDGSNFTLKIRSTKLEDSAMYFCASSLGGGPDTQYFGPGTRLTVL.

This chain links TRBV2 with TRBJ2-1, with 9 nucleotides matching TRBD1. Trimming removed 7 bases from V and 6 bases from J; junction bases left unmatched: 10. In germline, CDR1 is SNHLY, CDR2 FYNNEI. CDR3 length: 15 amino acids. The CDR3 DNA sequence: TGTGCCAGCAACCTGGAGGACAGGGGTGGCAATGAGCAGTTCTTC. Its protein is CASNLEDRGGNEQFF.

The CDR3 nucleotides read TGTGCCAGCAGCTTAGGGACAGGGTCCTACGAGCAGTACTTC. Protein sequence: CASSLGTGSYEQYF. The chain uses TRBV7-9 and TRBJ2-7; TRBD1 matches at 8 bases. The CDR3 consists of 14 residues. Germline V CDR1 and CDR2: SEHNR, FQNEAQ (reference sequence). The V and J ends lost 1 base and 1 base, in that order; junction bases with no gene match: 0.

The chain employs TRBV20-1 and TRBJ2-7, with a weak D call TRBD2 (6 bases). The CDR3 is 11 residues long. The germline gives CDR1 DFQATT, CDR2 SNEGSKA (reference sequence). With 6 bases removed from V and 6 bases from J, the gap between germline ends came to 12 bases. DNA of the CDR3: TGCAGTGCCGGCGGGAACTTCGAGCAGTACTTC. Translating gives CSAGGNFEQYF.

This sequence joins TRBV6-5 and TRBJ2-1, with D tentatively TRBD2 (5 bases). From germline, CDR1 is MNHEY and CDR2 SVGAGI. The V and J ends lost 4 bases and 10 bases respectively, with 8 bases between them. This CDR3 spans 11 amino acids. In nucleotides, the CDR3 is TGTGCCAGCAGTTGGGAGACCGAGCAGTTCTTC. It translates to CASSWETEQFF.

The genes are TRBV28 and TRBJ1-3; no reliable D call. This CDR3 has 11 residues. With 4 bases removed from V and 2 bases from J, the gap between germline ends came to 0 bases. Germline CDR1 reads MDHEN; CDR2 reads SYDVKM. CDR3 DNA sequence: TGTGCCAGCAGTTCTGGAAACACCATATATTTT. Protein sequence: CASSSGNTIYF.

The CDR3 sequence: CASSEPVSGVEPQHF. DNA for the CDR3: TGTGCCAGCAGTGAACCGGTATCGGGGGTTGAGCCCCAGCATTTT. This chain connects TRBV6-1 to TRBJ1-5; possibly TRBD1 for D (5 bases). This CDR3 has 15 amino acids. V was clipped by 2 bases and J by 8 bases, with 16 bases between them. CDR1 MNHNS and CDR2 SASEGT come from the germline V gene.

The V gene is TRBV19, the J gene TRBJ1-5; D may be TRBD1 (6 bases). V was cut by 3 bases and J by 5 bases, with 14 bases left in between. The CDR3 covers 15 residues. The germline V gene encodes CDR1 LNHDA and CDR2 SQIVND (reference sequence). The CDR3 sequence is CASSMASDRYQPQHF. CDR3 in DNA: TGTGCCAGTAGTATGGCGTCGGACAGATATCAGCCCCAGCATTTT.

The chain carries TRBV27 and TRBJ2-3, with D unclear. Germline CDR1 and CDR2: MNHEY and SMNVEV (reference sequence). With 6 bases removed from V and 2 bases from J, the gap between germline ends came to 9 bases. The CDR3 covers 13 residues. This CDR3 is CASRPQNTDTQYF. As DNA, the CDR3 is TGTGCCAGCAGACCACAAAACACAGATACGCAGTATTTT.

This chain joins TRBV15 and TRBJ2-7; D could derive from TRBD1 or TRBD2 (7 bases each). The CDR3 consists of 16 residues. Trimming pared 3 bases from V and 3 bases from J, leaving 18 bases between. CDR1 is LNHNV, CDR2 YYDKDF, per germline (reference sequence). As DNA, the CDR3 is TGTGCCACCAGCAGGGGAGGGGGCGAAGGTATCTACGAGCAGTACTTC. Translated, it gives CATSRGGGEGIYEQYF.

The CDR3, as DNA: TGTGCCATCAGAAGATATGGATCCACTGAAGCTTTCTTT. The encoded protein is CAIRRYGSTEAFF. The genes are TRBV10-3 and TRBJ1-1; D gene uncertain. The germline V gene encodes CDR1 ENHRY and CDR2 SYGVKD. The CDR3 is 13 amino acids. With 6 bases removed from V and 4 bases from J, the gap between germline ends came to 12 bases.

The chain links TRBV10-2 to TRBJ2-2; D tentatively fits TRBD1 or TRBD2 (5 bases each). Germline V gene data show CDR1 as WSHSY and CDR2 as SAAADI. V was pared by 0 bases and J by 7 bases, with 6 bases between. The CDR3 has 13 amino acids. DNA of the CDR3: TGCGCCAGCAGTGAGTCGAGGGGCGGGGAGCTGTTTTTT. It is translated as CASSESRGGELFF.

The chain joins TRBV4-1 to TRBJ2-7; no clear D. CDR1 and CDR2 from the germline V gene are MGHRA and YSYEKL. Deletions cut 0 bases from V and 3 bases from J, with 6 bases between. The CDR3 totals 13 residues. CDR3 amino acids: CASSQDYSYEQYF. The CDR3 DNA is TGCGCCAGCAGCCAAGATTACAGCTACGAGCAGTACTTC.

J is TRBJ2-7 and V is TRBV28; the D gene is possibly TRBD1 (6 bases). The germline gives CDR1 MDHEN, CDR2 SYDVKM. The CDR3 length is 14 residues. Between the trimmed V and J ends, which lost 3 bases and 7 bases, there was a span of 16 bases. The CDR3 region has the DNA TGTGCCAGCAGTTTTAGTATCAGGGGTAGGGAGCAGTACTTC. It yields the protein CASSFSIRGREQYF.

The chain employs TRBV10-2 and TRBJ1-1, with D unresolved. CDR1 is WSHSY and CDR2 is SAAADI in the germline V gene. The CDR3 is made up of 14 amino acids. Trimming stripped 6 bases from V and 1 base from J, with 12 bases between. The CDR3 reads CASSDPRRNTEAFF. CDR3 coding DNA: TGCGCCAGCAGCGACCCCAGGAGGAACACTGAAGCTTTCTTT.

The chain uses TRBV28 and TRBJ2-5; TRBD1 aligns across 12 bases. The DNA end lines up better with TRBJ2-7; the J call may be wrong. This CDR3 has 14 amino acids. From germline, CDR1 is MDHEN and CDR2 SYDVKM. Here the CDR3 reads CASGRDRGLYEQYF. As DNA, the CDR3 is TGTGCCAGCGGAAGGGACAGGGGGCTTTACGAGCAGTACTTC.

This chain uses TRBV5-6 with TRBJ2-5; maybe TRBD2 (5 bases). CDR3 length: 17 amino acids. V gave up 0 bases and J gave up 5 bases, with 20 bases separating them. Germline V gives CDR1 SGHDT, CDR2 YYEEEE. In DNA form, the CDR3 reads TGTGCCAGCAGCTTGGCCACAGTCCTAGGAGGCAGTGAGACCCAGTACTTC. This encodes CASSLATVLGGSETQYF.